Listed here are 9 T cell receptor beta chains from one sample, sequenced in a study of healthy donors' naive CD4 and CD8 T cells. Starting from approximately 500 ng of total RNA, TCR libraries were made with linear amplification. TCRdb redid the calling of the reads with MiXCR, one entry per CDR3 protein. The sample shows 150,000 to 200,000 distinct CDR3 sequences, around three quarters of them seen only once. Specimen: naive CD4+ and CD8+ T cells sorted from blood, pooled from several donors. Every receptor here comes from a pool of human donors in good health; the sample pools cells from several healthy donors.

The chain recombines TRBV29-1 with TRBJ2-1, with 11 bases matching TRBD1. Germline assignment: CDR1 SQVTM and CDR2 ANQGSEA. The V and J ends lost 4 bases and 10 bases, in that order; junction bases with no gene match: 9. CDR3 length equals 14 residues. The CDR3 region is CSVAPGQGVGEQFF. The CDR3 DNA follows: TGCAGCGTTGCTCCGGGACAGGGGGTTGGAGAGCAGTTCTTC.

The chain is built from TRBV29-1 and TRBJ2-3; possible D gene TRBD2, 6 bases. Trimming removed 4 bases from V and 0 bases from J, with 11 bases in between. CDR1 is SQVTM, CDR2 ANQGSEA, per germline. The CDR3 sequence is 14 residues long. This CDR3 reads CSVAGTPSTDTQYF. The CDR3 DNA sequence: TGCAGCGTTGCCGGGACTCCCAGCACAGATACGCAGTATTTT.

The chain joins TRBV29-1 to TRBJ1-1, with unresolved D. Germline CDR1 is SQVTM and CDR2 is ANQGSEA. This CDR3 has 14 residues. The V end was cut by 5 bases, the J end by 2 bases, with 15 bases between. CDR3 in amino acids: CSVKGRGENTEAFF. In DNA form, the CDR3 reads TGCAGCGTTAAAGGACGTGGGGAAAACACTGAAGCTTTCTTT. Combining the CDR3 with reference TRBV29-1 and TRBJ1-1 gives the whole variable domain SAVISQKPSRDICQRGTSLTIQCQVDSQVTMMFWYRQQPGQSLTLIATANQGSEATYESGFVIDKFPISRPNLTFSTLTVSNMSPEDSSIYLCSVKGRGENTEAFFGQGTRLTVV.

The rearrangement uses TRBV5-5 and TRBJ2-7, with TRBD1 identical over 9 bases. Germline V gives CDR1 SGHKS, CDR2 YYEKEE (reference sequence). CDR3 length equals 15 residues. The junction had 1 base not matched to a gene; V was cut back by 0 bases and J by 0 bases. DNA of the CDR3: TGTGCCAGCAGCTTGGGGGACAGGGTCTCCTACGAGCAGTACTTC. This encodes CASSLGDRVSYEQYF. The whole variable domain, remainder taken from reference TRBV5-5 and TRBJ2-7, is DAGVTQSPTHLIKTRGQQVTLRCSPISGHKSVSWYQQVLGQGPQFIFQYYEKEERGRGNFPDRFSARQFPNYSSELNVNALLLGDSALYLCASSLGDRVSYEQYFGPGTRLTVT.

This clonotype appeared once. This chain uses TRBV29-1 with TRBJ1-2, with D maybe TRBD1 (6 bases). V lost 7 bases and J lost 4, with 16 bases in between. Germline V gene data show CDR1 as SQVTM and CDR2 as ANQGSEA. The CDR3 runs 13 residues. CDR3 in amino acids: CSDKVGGRYGYTF. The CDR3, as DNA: TGCAGCGACAAGGTCGGGGGCCGCTATGGCTACACCTTC.

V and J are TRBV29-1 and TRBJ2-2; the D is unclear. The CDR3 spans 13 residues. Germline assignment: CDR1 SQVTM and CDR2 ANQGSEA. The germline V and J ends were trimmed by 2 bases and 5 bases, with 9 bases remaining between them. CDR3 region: CSVESEDTGELFF. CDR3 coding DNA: TGCAGCGTTGAATCCGAAGATACCGGGGAGCTGTTTTTT.

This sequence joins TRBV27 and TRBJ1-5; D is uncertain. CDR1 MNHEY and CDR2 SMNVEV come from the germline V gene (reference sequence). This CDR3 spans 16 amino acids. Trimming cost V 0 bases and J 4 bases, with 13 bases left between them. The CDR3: CASSLSAAPSNQPQHF. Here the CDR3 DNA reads TGTGCCAGCAGTTTATCCGCAGCCCCTAGTAATCAGCCCCAGCATTTT.

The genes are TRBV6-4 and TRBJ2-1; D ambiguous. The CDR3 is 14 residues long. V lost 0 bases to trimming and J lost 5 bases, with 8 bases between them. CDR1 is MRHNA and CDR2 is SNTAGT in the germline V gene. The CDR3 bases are TGTGCCAGCAGTGACTCCGGCCCGAACAATGAGCAGTTCTTC. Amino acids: CASSDSGPNNEQFF.

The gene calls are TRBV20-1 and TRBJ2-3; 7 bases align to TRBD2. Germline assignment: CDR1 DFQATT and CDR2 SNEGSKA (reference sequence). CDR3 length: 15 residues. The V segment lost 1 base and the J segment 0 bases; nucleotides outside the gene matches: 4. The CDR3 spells CSARGSGISTDTQYF. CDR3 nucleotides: TGCAGTGCTAGAGGCAGCGGGATTAGCACAGATACGCAGTATTTT.